This TCR beta chain stems from a study of T-cell reconstitution after alpha-beta-depleted transplantation in children. Unique molecular identifiers were incorporated into the prepared TCRbeta library. TCRdb passed the PCR reads through MiXCR, listing each CDR3 protein once. The table has 500,000 to 600,000 distinct CDR3 sequences, 30% to 35% seen once. CDR3 size: 15 residues. Germline V CDR1 and CDR2: LGHNA, YSLEER. The germline V and J ends were trimmed by 2 bases and 7 bases, with 17 bases remaining between them. The chain joins TRBV4-3 to TRBJ1-1; a weak D match, TRBD1 (6 bases). This sequence originates from a human donor who donated a stem cell graft to a child with aplastic anemia. The source was PBMCs from the stem cell graft donor, collected from the stem cell graft. In DNA form, the CDR3 reads TGCGCCAGCAGCCAACTCCTCGGGGGGGCAGTTGAAGCTTTCTTT. Translation gives CASSQLLGGAVEAFF.